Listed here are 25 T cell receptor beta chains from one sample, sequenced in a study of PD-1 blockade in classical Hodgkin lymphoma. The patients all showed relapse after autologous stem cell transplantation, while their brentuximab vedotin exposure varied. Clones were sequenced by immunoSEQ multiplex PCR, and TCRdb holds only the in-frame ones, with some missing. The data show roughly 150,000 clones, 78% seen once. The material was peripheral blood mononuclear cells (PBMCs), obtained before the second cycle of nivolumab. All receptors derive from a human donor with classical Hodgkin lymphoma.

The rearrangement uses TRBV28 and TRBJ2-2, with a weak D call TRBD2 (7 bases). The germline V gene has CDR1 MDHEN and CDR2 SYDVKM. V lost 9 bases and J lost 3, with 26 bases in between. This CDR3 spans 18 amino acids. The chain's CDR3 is CASRPRLALKGDTGELFF. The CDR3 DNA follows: TGTGCCAGTCGACCCCGACTAGCACTCAAGGGGGACACCGGGGAGCTGTTTTTT. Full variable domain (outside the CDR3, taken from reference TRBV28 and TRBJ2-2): DVKVTQSSRYLVKRTGEKVFLECVQDMDHENMFWYRQDPGLGLRLIYFSYDVKMKEKGDIPEGYSVSREKKERFSLILESASTNQTSMYLCASRPRLALKGDTGELFFGEGSRLTVL.

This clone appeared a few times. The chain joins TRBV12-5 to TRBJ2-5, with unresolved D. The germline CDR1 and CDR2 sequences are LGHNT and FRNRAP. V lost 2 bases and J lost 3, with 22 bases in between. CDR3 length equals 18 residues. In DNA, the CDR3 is TGTGCTAGTGGTTTGACCCAAATCTGGGAAACGGCCGAAGAGACCCAGTACTTC. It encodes CASGLTQIWETAEETQYF.

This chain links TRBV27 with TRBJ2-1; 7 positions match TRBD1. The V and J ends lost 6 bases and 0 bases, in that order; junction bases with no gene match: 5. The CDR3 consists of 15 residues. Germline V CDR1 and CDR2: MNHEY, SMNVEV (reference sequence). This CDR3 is CASRVNRGSYNEQFF. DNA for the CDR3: TGTGCCAGCAGGGTCAACAGGGGCTCCTACAATGAGCAGTTCTTC.

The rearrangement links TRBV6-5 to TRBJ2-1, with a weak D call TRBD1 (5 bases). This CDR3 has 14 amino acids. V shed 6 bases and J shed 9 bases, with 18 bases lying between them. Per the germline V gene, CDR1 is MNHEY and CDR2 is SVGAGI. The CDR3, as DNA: TGTGCCAGCAGACCCCTAAGACAGTTTGGTGAGCAGTTCTTC. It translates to CASRPLRQFGEQFF.

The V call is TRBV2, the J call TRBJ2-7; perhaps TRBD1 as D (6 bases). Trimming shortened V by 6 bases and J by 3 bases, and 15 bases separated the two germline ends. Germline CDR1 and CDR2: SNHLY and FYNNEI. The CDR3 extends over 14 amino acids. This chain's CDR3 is CASSYTGSLYEQYF. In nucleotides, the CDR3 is TGTGCCAGCAGCTATACAGGGAGTCTCTACGAGCAGTACTTC.

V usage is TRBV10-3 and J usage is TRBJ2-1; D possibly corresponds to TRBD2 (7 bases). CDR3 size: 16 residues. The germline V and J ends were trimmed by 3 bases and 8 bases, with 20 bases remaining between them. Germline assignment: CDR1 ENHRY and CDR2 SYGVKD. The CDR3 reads CAISDWGGQGRDEQFF. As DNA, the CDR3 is TGTGCCATCAGTGATTGGGGGGGCCAGGGGAGAGATGAGCAGTTCTTC.

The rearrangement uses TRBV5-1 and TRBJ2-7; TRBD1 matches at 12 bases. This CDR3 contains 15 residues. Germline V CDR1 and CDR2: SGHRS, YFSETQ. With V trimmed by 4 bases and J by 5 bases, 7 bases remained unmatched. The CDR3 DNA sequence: TGCGCCAGCAGCCCCGGGACAGGGGGCTTCAACGAGCAGTACTTC. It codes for CASSPGTGGFNEQYF. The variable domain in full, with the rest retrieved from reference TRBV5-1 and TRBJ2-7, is KAGVTQTPRYLIKTRGQQVTLSCSPISGHRSVSWYQQTPGQGLQFLFEYFSETQRNKGNFPGRFSGRQFSNSRSEMNVSTLELGDSALYLCASSPGTGGFNEQYFGPGTRLTVT.

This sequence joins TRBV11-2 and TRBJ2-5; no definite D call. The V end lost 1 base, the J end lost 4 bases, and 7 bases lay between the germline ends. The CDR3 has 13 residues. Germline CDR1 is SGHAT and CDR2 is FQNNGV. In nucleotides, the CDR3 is TGTGCCAGCAGCTTAGGGCTGGGAGAGACCCAGTACTTC. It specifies CASSLGLGETQYF.

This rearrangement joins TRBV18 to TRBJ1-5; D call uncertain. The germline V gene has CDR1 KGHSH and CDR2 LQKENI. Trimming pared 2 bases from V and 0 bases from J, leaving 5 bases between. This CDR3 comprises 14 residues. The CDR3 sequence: CASSPADSNQPQHF. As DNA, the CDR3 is TGTGCCAGCTCACCAGCAGATAGCAATCAGCCCCAGCATTTT.

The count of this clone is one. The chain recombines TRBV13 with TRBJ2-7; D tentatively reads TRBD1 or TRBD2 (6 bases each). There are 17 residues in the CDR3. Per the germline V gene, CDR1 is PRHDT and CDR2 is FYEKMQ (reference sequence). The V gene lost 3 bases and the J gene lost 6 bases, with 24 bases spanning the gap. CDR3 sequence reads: CASSLVRGVGGGGEQYF. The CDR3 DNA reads TGTGCCAGCAGCTTGGTTAGAGGGGTTGGAGGGGGTGGCGAGCAGTACTTC.

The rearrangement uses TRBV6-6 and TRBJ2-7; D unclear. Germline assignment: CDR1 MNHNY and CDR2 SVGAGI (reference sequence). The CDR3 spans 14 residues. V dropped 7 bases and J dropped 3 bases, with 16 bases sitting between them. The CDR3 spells CASNVMASLYEQYF. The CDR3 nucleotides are TGTGCCAGCAACGTTATGGCCAGCCTCTACGAGCAGTACTTC.

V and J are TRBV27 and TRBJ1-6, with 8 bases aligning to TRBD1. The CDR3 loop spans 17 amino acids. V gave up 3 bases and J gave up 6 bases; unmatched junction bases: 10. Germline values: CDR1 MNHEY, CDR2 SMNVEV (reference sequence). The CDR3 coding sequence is TGTGCCAGCAGTTTTATAGGCGGCAGGGGGCTTAATTCACCCCTCCACTTT. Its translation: CASSFIGGRGLNSPLHF.

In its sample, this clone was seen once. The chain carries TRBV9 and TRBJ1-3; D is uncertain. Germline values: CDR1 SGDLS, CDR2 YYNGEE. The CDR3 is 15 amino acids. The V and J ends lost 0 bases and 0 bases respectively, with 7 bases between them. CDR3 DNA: TGTGCCAGCAGCGTAGCTGGGATCTCTGGAAACACCATATATTTT. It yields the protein CASSVAGISGNTIYF.

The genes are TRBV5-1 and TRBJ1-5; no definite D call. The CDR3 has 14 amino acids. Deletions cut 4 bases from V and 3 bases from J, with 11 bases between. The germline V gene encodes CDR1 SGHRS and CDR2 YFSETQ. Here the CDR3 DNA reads TGCGCCAGCAGCCCAGAAGGTAACAATCAGCCCCAGCATTTT. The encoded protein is CASSPEGNNQPQHF.

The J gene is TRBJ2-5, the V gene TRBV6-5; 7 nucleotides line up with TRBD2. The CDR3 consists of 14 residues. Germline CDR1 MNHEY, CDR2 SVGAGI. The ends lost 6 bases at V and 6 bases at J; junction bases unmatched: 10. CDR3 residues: CASSRQTSRKTQYF. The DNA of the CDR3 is TGTGCCAGCAGCCGACAGACTAGCAGAAAGACCCAGTACTTC.

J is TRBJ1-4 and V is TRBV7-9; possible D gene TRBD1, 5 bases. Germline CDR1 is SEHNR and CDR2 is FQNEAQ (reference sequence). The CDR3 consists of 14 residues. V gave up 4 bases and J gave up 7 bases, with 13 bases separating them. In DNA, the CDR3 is TGTGCCAGCAGCTCGGAGGGGAGAGGTGAAAAACTGTTTTTT. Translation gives CASSSEGRGEKLFF. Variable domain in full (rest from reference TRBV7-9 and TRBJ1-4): DTGVSQNPRHKITKRGQNVTFRCDPISEHNRLYWYRQTLGQGPEFLTYFQNEAQLEKSRLLSDRFSAERPKGSFSTLEIQRTEQGDSAMYLCASSSEGRGEKLFFGSGTQLSVL.

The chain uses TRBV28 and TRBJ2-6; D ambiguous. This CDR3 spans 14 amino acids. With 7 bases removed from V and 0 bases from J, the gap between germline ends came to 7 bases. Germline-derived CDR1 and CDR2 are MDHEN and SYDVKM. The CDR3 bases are TGTGCCAGCATGCGTCTCTCTGGGGCCAACGTCCTGACTTTC. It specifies CASMRLSGANVLTF.

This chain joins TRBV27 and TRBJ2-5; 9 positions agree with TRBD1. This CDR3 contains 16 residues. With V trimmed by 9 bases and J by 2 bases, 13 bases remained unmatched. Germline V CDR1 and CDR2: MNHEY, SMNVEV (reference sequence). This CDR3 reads CASFGLRDRVQETQYF. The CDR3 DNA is TGTGCCAGTTTTGGCCTCCGGGACAGGGTACAAGAGACCCAGTACTTC.

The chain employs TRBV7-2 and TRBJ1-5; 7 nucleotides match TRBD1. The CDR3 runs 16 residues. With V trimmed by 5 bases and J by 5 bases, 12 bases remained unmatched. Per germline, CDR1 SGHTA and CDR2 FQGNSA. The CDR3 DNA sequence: TGTGCCAGCAGCCCCTCGGCCCGACAGGGCCATCAGCCCCAGCATTTT. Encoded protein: CASSPSARQGHQPQHF.

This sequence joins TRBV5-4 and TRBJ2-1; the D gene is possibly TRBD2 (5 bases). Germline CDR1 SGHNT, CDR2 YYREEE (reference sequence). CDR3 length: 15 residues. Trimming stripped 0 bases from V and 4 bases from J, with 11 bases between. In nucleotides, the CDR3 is TGTGCCAGCAGCTTGGGGAGCGGACCATACAATGAGCAGTTCTTC. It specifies CASSLGSGPYNEQFF.

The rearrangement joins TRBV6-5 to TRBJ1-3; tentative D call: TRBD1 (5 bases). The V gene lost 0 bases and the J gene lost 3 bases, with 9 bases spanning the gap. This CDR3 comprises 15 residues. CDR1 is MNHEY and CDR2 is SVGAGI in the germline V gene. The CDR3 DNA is TGTGCCAGCAGTTACTCGGGGGAGGTTGGAAACACCATATATTTT. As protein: CASSYSGEVGNTIYF.

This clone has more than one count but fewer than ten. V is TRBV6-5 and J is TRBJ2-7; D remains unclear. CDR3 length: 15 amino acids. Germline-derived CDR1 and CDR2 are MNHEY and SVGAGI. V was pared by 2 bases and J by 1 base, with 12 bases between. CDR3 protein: CASSYLPPLSYEQYF. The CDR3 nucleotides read TGTGCCAGCAGTTACCTCCCGCCCCTATCCTACGAGCAGTACTTC.

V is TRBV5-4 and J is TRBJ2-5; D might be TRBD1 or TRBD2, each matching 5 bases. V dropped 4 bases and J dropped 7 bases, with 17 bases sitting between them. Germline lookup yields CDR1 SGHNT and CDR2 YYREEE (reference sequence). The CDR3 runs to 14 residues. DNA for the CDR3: TGTGCCAGCAGCCCCCGGGGCGACCCGGGGACCCAGTACTTC. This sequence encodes CASSPRGDPGTQYF.

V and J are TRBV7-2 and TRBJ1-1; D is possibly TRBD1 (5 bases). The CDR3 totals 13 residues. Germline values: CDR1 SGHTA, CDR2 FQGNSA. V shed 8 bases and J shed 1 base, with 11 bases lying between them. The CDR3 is CASEGSANTEAFF. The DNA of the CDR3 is TGTGCCAGCGAGGGGTCGGCGAACACTGAAGCTTTCTTT.

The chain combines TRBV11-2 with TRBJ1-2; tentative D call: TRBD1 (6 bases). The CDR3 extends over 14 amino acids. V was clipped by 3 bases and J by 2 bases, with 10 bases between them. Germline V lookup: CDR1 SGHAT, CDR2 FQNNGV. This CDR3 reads CASSFSGTNYGYTF. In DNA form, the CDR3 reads TGTGCCAGCAGCTTCTCCGGGACAAACTATGGCTACACCTTC.